This T cell receptor (beta chain) emerged from a study of blood T cell repertoires in COVID-19. For the study at large: COVID-19 samples from acute and convalescent phases originated in the United States, Italy and Spain. In each case, the material was cDNA or gDNA derived from T cells, B-cell-depleted T cells, or PBMCs.

In the study's own analysis: Reference gene primers were amplified, and this amplification served to estimate nucleated cell counts. Libraries were prepared by immunoSEQ multiplex PCR; TCRdb keeps only in-frame clonotypes and omits some of them. For V, J and clone size, that table is used; D and trimming come from the DNA. In the table there are fewer than 75,000 clones, more than 90% of which are singletons. Germline CDR1 and CDR2: SGHAT and FQNNGV. The ends lost 5 bases at V and 5 bases at J; junction bases unmatched: 7. The CDR3 extends over 15 amino acids. This sequence originates from a human donor in a cohort sampled during active COVID-19. Input material: peripheral blood. The gene calls are TRBV11-2 and TRBJ2-7; TRBD2 aligns across 12 bases. The CDR3 sequence: CASSVRLAGDHEQYF. CDR3 DNA: TGTGCCAGCAGCGTCAGACTAGCGGGAGATCACGAGCAGTACTTC.